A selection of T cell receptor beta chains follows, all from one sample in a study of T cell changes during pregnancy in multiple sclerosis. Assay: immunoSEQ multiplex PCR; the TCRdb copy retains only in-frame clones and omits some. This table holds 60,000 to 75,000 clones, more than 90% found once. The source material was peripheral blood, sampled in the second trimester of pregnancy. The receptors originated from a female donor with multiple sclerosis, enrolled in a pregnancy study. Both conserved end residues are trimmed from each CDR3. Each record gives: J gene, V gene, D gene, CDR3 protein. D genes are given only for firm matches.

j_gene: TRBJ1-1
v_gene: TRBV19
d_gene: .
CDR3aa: ASSRDMNTEAF

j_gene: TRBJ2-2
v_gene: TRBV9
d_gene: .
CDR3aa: ASSVERTGAGELF

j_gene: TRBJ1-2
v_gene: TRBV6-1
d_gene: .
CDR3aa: ASREGQFYGYT

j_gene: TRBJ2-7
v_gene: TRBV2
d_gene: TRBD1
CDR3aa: ASSQDPGQLRYEQY

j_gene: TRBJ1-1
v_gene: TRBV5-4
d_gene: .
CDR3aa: ASSLPGDYTEAF

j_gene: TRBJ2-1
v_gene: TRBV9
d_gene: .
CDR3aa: ASSQSSHDEQF

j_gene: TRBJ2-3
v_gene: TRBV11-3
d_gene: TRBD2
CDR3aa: ASSPRTSGGVTDTQY

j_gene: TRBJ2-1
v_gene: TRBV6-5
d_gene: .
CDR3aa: ASSRGRHNEQF

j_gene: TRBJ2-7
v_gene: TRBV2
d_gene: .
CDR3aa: ASSEVGTVYEQY

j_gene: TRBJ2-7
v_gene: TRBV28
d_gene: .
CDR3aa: ASYKLPPTGEQY

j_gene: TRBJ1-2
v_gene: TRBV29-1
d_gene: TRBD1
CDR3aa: SVRTGLGYGYT

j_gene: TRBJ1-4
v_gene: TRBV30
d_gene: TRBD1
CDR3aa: AWWGTGHEKLF

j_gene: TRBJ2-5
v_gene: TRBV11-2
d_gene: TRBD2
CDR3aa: ASSLGLAGGETQY

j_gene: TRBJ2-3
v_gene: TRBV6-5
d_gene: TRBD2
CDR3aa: ASSLAGTLTDTQY

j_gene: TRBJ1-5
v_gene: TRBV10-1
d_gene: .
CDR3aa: ASIGLAPHQPQH

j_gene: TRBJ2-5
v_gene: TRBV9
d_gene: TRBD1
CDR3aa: ASSWGQQETQY

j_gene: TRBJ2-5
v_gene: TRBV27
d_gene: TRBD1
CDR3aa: ASSSTGETQY

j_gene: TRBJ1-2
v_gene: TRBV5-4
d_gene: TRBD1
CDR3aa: ASSIRGQPIYGYT

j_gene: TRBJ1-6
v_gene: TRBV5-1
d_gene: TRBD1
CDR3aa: ASSPSGQGYNSPLH

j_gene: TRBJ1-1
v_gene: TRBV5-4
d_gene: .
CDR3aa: ASSLAGPMNTEAF

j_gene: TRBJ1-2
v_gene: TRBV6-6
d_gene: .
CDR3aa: ASSYGQGQGGYT

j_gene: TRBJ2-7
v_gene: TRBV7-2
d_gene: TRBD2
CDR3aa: ASLPALWSGRPYEQY

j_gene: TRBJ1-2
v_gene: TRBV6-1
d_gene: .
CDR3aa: ATSPGAYGYT

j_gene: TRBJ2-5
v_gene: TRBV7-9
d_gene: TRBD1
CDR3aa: ASTLDRGAGETQY

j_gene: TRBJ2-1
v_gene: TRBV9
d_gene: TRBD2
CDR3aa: ASSVGAGKGNEQF

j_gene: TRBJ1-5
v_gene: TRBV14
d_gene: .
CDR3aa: ASSQAGSNQPQH

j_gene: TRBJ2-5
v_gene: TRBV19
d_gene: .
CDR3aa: ASSAVGGLVTQY

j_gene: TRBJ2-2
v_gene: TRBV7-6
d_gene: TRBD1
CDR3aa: ASSQGGQGNGELF

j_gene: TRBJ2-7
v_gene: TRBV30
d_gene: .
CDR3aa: AWSVWPGTYEQY